These T cell receptor beta chains were read from a single sample in a study of cytomegalovirus exposure and HLA in healthy donors. This table comes from immunoSEQ multiplex PCR, and its TCRdb copy is limited to in-frame clones, with some not included. The data hold roughly 90,000 clones, with about four fifths observed a single time. The sequenced material came from PBMCs. These receptors were collected from a young man in good health and CMV-seropositive. Each CDR3 is given with its conserved first and last residue. The order of the fields is J gene, V gene, D gene, clone size, CDR3 protein, CDR3 DNA. A D gene is named only where the DNA matches it firmly. Clone size is not always given. Where it is, it says once, few, many or a class for expanded clones.

j_gene: TRBJ2-7
v_gene: TRBV29-1
d_gene: TRBD2
abundance: -
CDR3aa: CSVRTSSYEQYF
CDR3nt: TGCAGCGTGAGGACTAGCTCCTACGAGCAGTACTTC

j_gene: TRBJ1-4
v_gene: TRBV5-1
d_gene: -
abundance: -
CDR3aa: CASSFFPPGRGTNEKLFF
CDR3nt: TGCGCCAGCAGCTTTTTCCCCCCTGGAAGGGGGACTAATGAAAAACTGTTTTTT

j_gene: TRBJ2-3
v_gene: TRBV5-1
d_gene: TRBD2
abundance: -
CDR3aa: CASRTLAGGGGTDTQYF
CDR3nt: TGCGCCAGCAGGACACTAGCGGGAGGGGGAGGCACAGATACGCAGTATTTT

j_gene: TRBJ2-5
v_gene: TRBV7-9
d_gene: TRBD1
abundance: -
CDR3aa: CASSQRTGGGETQYF
CDR3nt: TGTGCCAGCAGCCAAAGAACAGGGGGCGGTGAGACCCAGTACTTC

j_gene: TRBJ2-3
v_gene: TRBV14
d_gene: -
abundance: -
CDR3aa: CASSQVGAGTDTQYF
CDR3nt: TGTGCCAGCAGCCAAGTAGGAGCGGGCACAGATACGCAGTATTTT

j_gene: TRBJ2-3
v_gene: TRBV7-7
d_gene: -
abundance: -
CDR3aa: CASSLVFGVDTQYF
CDR3nt: TGTGCCAGCAGCTTAGTCTTCGGGGTGGATACGCAGTATTTT

j_gene: TRBJ2-3
v_gene: TRBV29-1
d_gene: TRBD2
abundance: -
CDR3aa: CSVEWTSGSNADTQYF
CDR3nt: TGCAGCGTTGAATGGACTAGCGGGAGTAACGCAGATACGCAGTATTTT

j_gene: TRBJ1-1
v_gene: TRBV30
d_gene: TRBD1
abundance: -
CDR3aa: CACEGQGNTEAFF
CDR3nt: TGTGCCTGCGAAGGACAGGGAAACACTGAAGCTTTCTTT

j_gene: TRBJ1-3
v_gene: TRBV15
d_gene: -
abundance: -
CDR3aa: CATSRGDSSGNTIYF
CDR3nt: TGTGCCACCAGCAGAGGAGACAGCTCTGGAAACACCATATATTTT

j_gene: TRBJ2-7
v_gene: TRBV29-1
d_gene: -
abundance: few
CDR3aa: CSVARGYEQYF
CDR3nt: TGCAGCGTTGCTAGGGGCTACGAGCAGTACTTC

j_gene: TRBJ1-2
v_gene: TRBV6-5
d_gene: -
abundance: -
CDR3aa: CASSRGRPGGYTF
CDR3nt: TGTGCCAGCAGCCGCGGTCGTCCGGGGGGCTACACCTTC

j_gene: TRBJ1-1
v_gene: TRBV27
d_gene: -
abundance: few
CDR3aa: CARGTGHTEAFF
CDR3nt: TGTGCCAGGGGAACAGGACACACTGAAGCTTTCTTT

j_gene: TRBJ2-2
v_gene: TRBV29-1
d_gene: -
abundance: -
CDR3aa: CSVSPQGFGTGELFF
CDR3nt: TGCAGCGTGAGCCCCCAGGGCTTCGGCACCGGGGAGCTGTTTTTT

j_gene: TRBJ2-2
v_gene: TRBV6-5
d_gene: -
abundance: few
CDR3aa: CASSNGNRELFF
CDR3nt: TGTGCCAGCAGTAACGGGAATCGGGAGCTGTTTTTT

j_gene: TRBJ1-5
v_gene: TRBV10-3
d_gene: TRBD1
abundance: -
CDR3aa: CAISGDRGSNQPQHF
CDR3nt: TGTGCCATCAGTGGAGACAGGGGGAGCAATCAGCCCCAGCATTTT

j_gene: TRBJ1-4
v_gene: TRBV5-6
d_gene: -
abundance: few
CDR3aa: CASSLVGFDEKLFF
CDR3nt: TGTGCCAGCAGCTTGGTCGGGTTCGATGAAAAACTGTTTTTT

j_gene: TRBJ2-2
v_gene: TRBV6-6
d_gene: -
abundance: few
CDR3aa: CASSYSALPTQGELFF
CDR3nt: TGTGCCAGCAGTTACTCTGCCCTACCCACCCAAGGGGAGCTGTTTTTT

j_gene: TRBJ1-2
v_gene: TRBV2
d_gene: TRBD1
abundance: -
CDR3aa: CASDRTGNYGYTF
CDR3nt: TGTGCCAGCGATCGGACAGGGAACTATGGCTACACCTTC

j_gene: TRBJ2-7
v_gene: TRBV7-2
d_gene: -
abundance: once
CDR3aa: CASSWRGSDWEQYF
CDR3nt: TGTGCCAGCAGCTGGCGGGGCTCTGACTGGGAGCAGTACTTC

j_gene: TRBJ1-1
v_gene: TRBV4-3
d_gene: TRBD1
abundance: few
CDR3aa: CASSQDRGLGTEAFF
CDR3nt: TGCGCCAGCAGCCAAGACAGGGGGCTGGGTACTGAAGCTTTCTTT

j_gene: TRBJ1-1
v_gene: TRBV5-4
d_gene: TRBD1
abundance: -
CDR3aa: CASIPRGGTGNTEAFF
CDR3nt: TGTGCCAGCATCCCCCGAGGCGGGACAGGGAACACTGAAGCTTTCTTT

j_gene: TRBJ1-5
v_gene: TRBV27
d_gene: -
abundance: -
CDR3aa: CASSFRGNQPQHF
CDR3nt: TGTGCCAGCAGTTTTCGGGGAAATCAGCCCCAGCATTTT

j_gene: TRBJ2-3
v_gene: TRBV10-2
d_gene: TRBD2
abundance: -
CDR3aa: CASSDPSGTSTDTQYF
CDR3nt: TGCGCCAGCAGTGACCCTAGCGGGACTAGCACAGATACGCAGTATTTT

j_gene: TRBJ2-7
v_gene: TRBV10-2
d_gene: TRBD2
abundance: -
CDR3aa: CASSELAGVYEQYF
CDR3nt: TGCGCCAGCAGTGAACTAGCGGGAGTGTACGAGCAGTACTTC

j_gene: TRBJ2-7
v_gene: TRBV4-1
d_gene: TRBD2
abundance: -
CDR3aa: CASSPPLGLSREGTYEQYF
CDR3nt: TGCGCCAGCAGCCCTCCTTTAGGGTTATCGCGGGAGGGAACCTACGAGCAGTACTTC

j_gene: TRBJ2-7
v_gene: TRBV7-9
d_gene: TRBD1
abundance: -
CDR3aa: CASSDRDRGSYEQYF
CDR3nt: TGTGCCAGCAGCGACAGGGACAGGGGTTCCTACGAGCAGTACTTC

j_gene: TRBJ1-2
v_gene: TRBV5-4
d_gene: TRBD1
abundance: -
CDR3aa: CASSLTGGGGYTF
CDR3nt: TGTGCCAGCAGCTTGACAGGGGGCGGTGGCTACACCTTC

j_gene: TRBJ2-1
v_gene: TRBV9
d_gene: TRBD2
abundance: -
CDR3aa: CASSVVGWRENEQFF
CDR3nt: TGTGCCAGCAGCGTAGTAGGATGGCGGGAGAATGAGCAGTTCTTC

j_gene: TRBJ1-1
v_gene: TRBV6-6
d_gene: -
abundance: -
CDR3aa: CASSSGPEATEAFF
CDR3nt: TGTGCCAGCAGCTCCGGACCGGAGGCCACTGAAGCTTTCTTT

j_gene: TRBJ2-5
v_gene: TRBV7-2
d_gene: -
abundance: -
CDR3aa: CASSLRVEETQYF
CDR3nt: TGTGCCAGCAGCTTGAGGGTGGAGGAGACCCAGTACTTC

j_gene: TRBJ2-3
v_gene: TRBV7-2
d_gene: TRBD2
abundance: -
CDR3aa: CASSVRLAGDGGDTQYF
CDR3nt: TGTGCCAGCAGCGTGCGTTTAGCGGGAGATGGTGGAGATACGCAGTATTTT